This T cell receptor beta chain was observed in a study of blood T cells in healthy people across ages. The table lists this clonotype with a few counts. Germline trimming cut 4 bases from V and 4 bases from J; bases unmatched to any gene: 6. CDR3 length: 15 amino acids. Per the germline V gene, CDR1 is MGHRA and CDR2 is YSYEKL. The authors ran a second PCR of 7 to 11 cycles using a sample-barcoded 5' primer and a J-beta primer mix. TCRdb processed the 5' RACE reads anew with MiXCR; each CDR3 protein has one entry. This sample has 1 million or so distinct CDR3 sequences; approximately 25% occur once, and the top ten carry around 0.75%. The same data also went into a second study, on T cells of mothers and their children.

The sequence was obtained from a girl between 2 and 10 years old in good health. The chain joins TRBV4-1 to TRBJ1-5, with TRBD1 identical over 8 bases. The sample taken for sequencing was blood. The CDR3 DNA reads TGCGCCAGCAGCCCGTTGGACAGGGAAAATCAGCCCCAGCATTTT. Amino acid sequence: CASSPLDRENQPQHF.